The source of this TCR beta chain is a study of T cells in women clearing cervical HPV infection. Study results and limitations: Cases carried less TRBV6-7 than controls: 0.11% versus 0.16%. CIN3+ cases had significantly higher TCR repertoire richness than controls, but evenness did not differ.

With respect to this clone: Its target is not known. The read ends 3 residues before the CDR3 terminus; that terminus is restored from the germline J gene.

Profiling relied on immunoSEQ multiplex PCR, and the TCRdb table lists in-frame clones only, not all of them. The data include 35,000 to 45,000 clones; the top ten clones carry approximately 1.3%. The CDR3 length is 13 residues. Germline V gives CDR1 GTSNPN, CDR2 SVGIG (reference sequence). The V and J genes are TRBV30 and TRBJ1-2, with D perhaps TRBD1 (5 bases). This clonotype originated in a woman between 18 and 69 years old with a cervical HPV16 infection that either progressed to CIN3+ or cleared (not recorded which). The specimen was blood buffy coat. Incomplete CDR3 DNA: TGTGCCTACTCCGGGACTAGCTCCTACGAC. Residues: CAYSGTSSYD. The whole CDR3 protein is CAYSGTSSYDYTF.